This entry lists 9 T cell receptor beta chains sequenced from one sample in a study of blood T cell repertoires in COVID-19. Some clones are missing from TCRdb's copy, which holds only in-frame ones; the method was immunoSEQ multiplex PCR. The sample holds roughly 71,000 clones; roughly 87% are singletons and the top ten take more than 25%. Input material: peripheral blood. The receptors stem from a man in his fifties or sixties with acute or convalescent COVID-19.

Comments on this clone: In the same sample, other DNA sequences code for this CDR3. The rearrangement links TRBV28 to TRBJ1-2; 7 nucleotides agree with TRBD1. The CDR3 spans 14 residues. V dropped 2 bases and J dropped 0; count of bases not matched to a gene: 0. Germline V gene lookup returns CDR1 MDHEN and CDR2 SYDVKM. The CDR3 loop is CASSLDRANYGYTF. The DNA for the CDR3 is TGTGCCAGCAGTTTAGACAGGGCTAACTATGGCTACACCTTC.

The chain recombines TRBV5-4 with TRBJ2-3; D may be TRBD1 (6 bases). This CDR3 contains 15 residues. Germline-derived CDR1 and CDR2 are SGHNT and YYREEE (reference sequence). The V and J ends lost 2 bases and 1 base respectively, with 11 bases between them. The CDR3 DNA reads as TGTGCCAGCAGCTTACAGACAGGACGCACAGATACGCAGTATTTT. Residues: CASSLQTGRTDTQYF.

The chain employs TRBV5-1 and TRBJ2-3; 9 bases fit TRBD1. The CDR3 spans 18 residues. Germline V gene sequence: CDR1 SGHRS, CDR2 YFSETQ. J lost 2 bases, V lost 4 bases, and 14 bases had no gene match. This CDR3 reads CASSRPFTGGPDTDTQYF. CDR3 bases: TGCGCCAGCAGCCGACCTTTTACAGGGGGCCCGGACACAGATACGCAGTATTTT. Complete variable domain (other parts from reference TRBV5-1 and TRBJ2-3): KAGVTQTPRYLIKTRGQQVTLSCSPISGHRSVSWYQQTPGQGLQFLFEYFSETQRNKGNFPGRFSGRQFSNSRSEMNVSTLELGDSALYLCASSRPFTGGPDTDTQYFGPGTRLTVL.

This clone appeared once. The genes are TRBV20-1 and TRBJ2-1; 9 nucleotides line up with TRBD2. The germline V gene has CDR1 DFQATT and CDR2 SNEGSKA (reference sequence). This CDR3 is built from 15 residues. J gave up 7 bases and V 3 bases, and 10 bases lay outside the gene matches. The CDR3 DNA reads TGCAGTGCTAGTCCCCTATCTAGCGGGGTTAATGAGCAGTTCTTC. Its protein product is CSASPLSSGVNEQFF.

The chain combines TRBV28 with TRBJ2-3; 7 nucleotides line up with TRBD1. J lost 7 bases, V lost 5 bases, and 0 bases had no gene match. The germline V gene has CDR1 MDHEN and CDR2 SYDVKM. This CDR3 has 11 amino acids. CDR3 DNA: TGTGCCAGCAGTAGGGGGCATACGCAGTATTTT. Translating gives CASSRGHTQYF.

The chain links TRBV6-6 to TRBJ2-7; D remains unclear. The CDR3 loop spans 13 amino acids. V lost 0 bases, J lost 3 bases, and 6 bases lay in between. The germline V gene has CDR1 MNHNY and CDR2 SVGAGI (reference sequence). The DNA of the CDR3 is TGTGCCAGCAGTTACTCAGCTTTCTACGAGCAGTACTTC. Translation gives CASSYSAFYEQYF.

The CDR3 DNA is TGTGCCAGCAGCTTACTAGCGGTCTCCTACGAGCAGTACTTC. Translation: CASSLLAVSYEQYF. The chain couples TRBV11-2 to TRBJ2-7; TRBD2 aligns across 7 bases. The CDR3 has 14 amino acids. CDR1 SGHAT and CDR2 FQNNGV come from the germline V gene. Germline trimming cut 2 bases from V and 0 bases from J; bases unmatched to any gene: 1.

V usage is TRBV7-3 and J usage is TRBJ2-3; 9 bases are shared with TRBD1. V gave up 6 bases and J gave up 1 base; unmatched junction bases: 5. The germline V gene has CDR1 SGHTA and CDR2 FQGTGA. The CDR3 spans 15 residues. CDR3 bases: TGTGCCAGCAGTTACAGGGGGCATGGCACAGATACGCAGTATTTT. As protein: CASSYRGHGTDTQYF.

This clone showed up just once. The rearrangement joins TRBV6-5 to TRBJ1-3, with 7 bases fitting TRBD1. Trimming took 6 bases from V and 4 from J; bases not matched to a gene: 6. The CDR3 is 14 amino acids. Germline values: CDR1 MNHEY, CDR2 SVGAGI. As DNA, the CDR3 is TGTGCCAGCAGCTGGGACAGTCAAGGAAACACCATATATTTT. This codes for CASSWDSQGNTIYF.